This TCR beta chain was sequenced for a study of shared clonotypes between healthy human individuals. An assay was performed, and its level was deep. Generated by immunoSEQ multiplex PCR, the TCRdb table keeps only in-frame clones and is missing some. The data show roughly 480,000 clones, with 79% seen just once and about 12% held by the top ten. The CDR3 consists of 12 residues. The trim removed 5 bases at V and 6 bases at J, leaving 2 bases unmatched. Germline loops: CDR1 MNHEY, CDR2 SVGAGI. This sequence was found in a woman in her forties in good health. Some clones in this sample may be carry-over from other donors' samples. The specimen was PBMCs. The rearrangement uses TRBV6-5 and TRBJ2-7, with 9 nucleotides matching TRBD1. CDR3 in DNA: TGTGCCAGCAGTAGGACAGGGGTCGAGCAGTACTTC. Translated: CASSRTGVEQYF.